The T cell receptor beta chain described here comes from a study of CD8+ T cells in alopecia areata. Study-wide results and limits: Scalp clonality, along with expanded CD8+ clones among the top 100, was significantly decreased by tofacitinib. While tofacitinib was given, many expanded lesional clones persisted in scalp and blood.

RNA extraction was followed by reverse transcription into cDNA, which acted as the sequencing template. Some clones are missing from TCRdb's copy, which holds only in-frame ones; the method was immunoSEQ multiplex PCR. The repertoire holds around 200,000 clones, with around 58% as singletons. Documented treatment: oral pan-JAK inhibitor, 5-10 mg twice daily. The investigators collected lesional scalp punch biopsies and peripheral blood from alopecia areata patients. For this clone: No antigen is known for it.

Unmatched junction bases numbered 11, after V lost 5 bases and J lost 7 bases. The CDR3 sequence is 15 residues long. The germline CDR1 and CDR2 sequences are MNHNY and SVGAGI (reference sequence). The V and J genes are TRBV6-6 and TRBJ1-2; 9 nucleotides line up with TRBD1. This material consisted of CD8+ T cells sorted from blood, taken at week 24, from a patient treated with tofacitinib. This TCR was recovered from a human donor with alopecia areata. The CDR3 nucleotides are TGTGCCAGCAGTCCACTTTCAGGGACAGGGATTGGCTACACCTTC. Translating it yields CASSPLSGTGIGYTF.